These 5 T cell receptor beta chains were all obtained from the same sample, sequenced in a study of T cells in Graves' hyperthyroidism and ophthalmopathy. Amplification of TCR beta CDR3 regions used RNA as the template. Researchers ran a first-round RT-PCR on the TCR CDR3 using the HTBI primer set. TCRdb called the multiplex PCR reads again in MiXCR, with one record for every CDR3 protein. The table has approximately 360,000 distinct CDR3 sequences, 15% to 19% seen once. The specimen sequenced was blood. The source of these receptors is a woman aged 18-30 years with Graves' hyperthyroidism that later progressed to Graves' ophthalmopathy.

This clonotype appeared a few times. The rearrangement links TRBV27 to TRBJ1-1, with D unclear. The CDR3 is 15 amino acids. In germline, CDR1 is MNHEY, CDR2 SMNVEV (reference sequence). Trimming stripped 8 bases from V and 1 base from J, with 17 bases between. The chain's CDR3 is CASVSNPLANTEAFF. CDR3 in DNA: TGTGCCAGCGTTTCAAACCCTCTGGCGAACACTGAAGCTTTCTTT.

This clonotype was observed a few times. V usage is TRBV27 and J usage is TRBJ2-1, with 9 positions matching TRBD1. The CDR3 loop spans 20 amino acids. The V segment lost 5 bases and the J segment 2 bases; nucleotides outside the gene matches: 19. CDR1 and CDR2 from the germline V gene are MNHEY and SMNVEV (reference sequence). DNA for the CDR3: TGTGCCAGCAGTCCTCTTCTTCGGGACAGGGTGTCCGGCACCTACAATGAGCAGTTCTTC. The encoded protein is CASSPLLRDRVSGTYNEQFF.

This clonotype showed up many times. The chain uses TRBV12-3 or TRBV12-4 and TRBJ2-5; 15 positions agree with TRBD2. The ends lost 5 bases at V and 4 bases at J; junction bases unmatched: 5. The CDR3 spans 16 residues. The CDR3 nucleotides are TGTGCCAGCAGTCCGAGGACTAGCGGGAGGGGAGAGACCCAGTACTTC. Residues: CASSPRTSGRGETQYF.

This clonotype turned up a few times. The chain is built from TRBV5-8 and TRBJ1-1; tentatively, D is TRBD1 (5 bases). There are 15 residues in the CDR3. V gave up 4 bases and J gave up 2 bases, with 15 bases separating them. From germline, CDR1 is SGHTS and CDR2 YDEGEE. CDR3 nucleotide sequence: TGTGCCAGCAGCCCCCTGGGAGGGGCAAACACTGAAGCTTTCTTT. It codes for CASSPLGGANTEAFF.

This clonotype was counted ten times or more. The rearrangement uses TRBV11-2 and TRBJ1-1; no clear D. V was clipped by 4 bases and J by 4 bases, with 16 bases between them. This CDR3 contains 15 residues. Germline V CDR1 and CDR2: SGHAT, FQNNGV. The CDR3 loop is CASSSLGWEGTEAFF. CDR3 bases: TGTGCCAGCAGCTCCCTTGGGTGGGAGGGCACTGAAGCTTTCTTT.